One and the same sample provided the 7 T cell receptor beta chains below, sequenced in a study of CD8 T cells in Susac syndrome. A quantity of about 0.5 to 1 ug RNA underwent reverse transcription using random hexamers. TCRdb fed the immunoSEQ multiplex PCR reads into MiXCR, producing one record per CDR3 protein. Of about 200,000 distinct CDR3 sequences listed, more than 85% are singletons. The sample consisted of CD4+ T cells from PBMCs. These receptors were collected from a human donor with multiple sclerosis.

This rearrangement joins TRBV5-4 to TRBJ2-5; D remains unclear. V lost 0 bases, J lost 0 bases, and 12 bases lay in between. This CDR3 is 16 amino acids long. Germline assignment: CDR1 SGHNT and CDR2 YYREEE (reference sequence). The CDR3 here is CASSLVPLGYQETQYF. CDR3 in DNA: TGTGCCAGCAGCTTGGTTCCGCTGGGGTACCAAGAGACCCAGTACTTC.

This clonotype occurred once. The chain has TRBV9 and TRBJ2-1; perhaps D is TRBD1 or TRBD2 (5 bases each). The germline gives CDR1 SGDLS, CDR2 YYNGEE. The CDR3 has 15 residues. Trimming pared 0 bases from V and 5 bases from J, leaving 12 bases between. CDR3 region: CASSVGGSENNEQFF. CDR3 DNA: TGTGCCAGCAGCGTAGGGGGGAGCGAAAACAATGAGCAGTTCTTC.

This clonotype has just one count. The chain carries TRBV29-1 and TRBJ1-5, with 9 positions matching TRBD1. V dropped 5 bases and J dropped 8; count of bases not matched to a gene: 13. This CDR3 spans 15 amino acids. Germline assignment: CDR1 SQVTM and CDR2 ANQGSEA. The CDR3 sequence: CSVRTGTGLNEPQHF. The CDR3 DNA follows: TGCAGCGTTCGGACCGGGACAGGGCTAAACGAGCCCCAGCATTTT.

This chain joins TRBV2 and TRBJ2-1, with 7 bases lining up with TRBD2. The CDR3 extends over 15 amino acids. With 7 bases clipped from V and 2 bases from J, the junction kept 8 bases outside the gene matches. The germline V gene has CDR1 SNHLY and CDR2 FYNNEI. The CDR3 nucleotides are TGTGCCAGCACCGAAGGGGCGGGGGCCTACAATGAGCAGTTCTTC. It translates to CASTEGAGAYNEQFF.

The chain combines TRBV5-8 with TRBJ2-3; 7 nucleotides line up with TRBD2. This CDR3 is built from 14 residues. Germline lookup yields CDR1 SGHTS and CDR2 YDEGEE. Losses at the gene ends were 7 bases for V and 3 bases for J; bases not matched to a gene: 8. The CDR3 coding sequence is TGTGCCAGCCCAGCCGCTAGCGGAACAGATACGCAGTATTTT. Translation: CASPAASGTDTQYF.

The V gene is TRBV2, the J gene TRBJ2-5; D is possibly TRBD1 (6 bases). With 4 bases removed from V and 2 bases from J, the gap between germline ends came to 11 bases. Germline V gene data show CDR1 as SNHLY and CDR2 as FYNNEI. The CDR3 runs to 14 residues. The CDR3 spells CASSVRDTQETQYF. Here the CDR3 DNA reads TGTGCCAGCAGTGTCCGGGACACTCAAGAGACCCAGTACTTC.

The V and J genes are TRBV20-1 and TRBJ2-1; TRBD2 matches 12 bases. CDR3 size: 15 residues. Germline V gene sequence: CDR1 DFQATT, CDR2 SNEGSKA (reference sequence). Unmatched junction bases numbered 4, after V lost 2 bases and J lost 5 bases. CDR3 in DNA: TGCAGTGCTAGAAGCGGACTAGCGGGGAACAATGAGCAGTTCTTC. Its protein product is CSARSGLAGNNEQFF.